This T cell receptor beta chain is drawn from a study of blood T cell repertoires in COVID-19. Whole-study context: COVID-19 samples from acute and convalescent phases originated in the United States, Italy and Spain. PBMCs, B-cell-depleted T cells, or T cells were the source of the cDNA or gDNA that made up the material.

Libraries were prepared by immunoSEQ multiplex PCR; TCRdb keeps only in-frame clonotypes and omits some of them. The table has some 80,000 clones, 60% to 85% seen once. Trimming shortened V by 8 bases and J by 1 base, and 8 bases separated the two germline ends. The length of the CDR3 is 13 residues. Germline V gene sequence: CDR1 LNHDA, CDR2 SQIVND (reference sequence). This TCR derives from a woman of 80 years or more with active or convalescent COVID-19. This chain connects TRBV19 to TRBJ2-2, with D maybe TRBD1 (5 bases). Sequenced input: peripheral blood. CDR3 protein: CASSGQNTGELFF. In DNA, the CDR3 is TGTGCCAGTTCCGGACAGAACACCGGGGAGCTGTTTTTT. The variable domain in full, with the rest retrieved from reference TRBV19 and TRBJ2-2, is DGGITQSPKYLFRKEGQNVTLSCEQNLNHDAMYWYRQDPGQGLRLIYYSQIVNDFQKGDIAEGYSVSREKKESFPLTVTSAQKNPTAFYLCASSGQNTGELFFGEGSRLTVL.